This T cell receptor beta chain was sequenced during a study of CD8 T cells in ankylosing spondylitis. Regarding this clonotype: Antigen unknown.

Quantitative 5'-RACE with molecular barcodes was used to make the TCR beta libraries. MiXCR, run by TCRdb on the 5' RACE reads, gives a single entry per CDR3 protein. Counted here are around 430,000 distinct CDR3 sequences, about 15% occurring once; the ten biggest clones make up 0.85% to 1.3%. Overall study results and limits: Earlier authors reported some of these motif variants in reactive arthritis synovial fluid and blood. A TCR beta motif made of fewer than ten highly homologous variants seemed typical of ankylosing spondylitis blood.

The CDR3 is 14 amino acids. Per the germline V gene, CDR1 is SGHNT and CDR2 is YENEEA. Trimming pared 5 bases from V and 4 bases from J, leaving 12 bases between. This clonotype was sampled from a male donor with ankylosing spondylitis. Input material: blood, either unsorted or a sorted T cell fraction (not recorded which). The chain links TRBV11-3 to TRBJ2-1; D may be TRBD1 (6 bases). CDR3 protein: CASSPMGAYNEQFF. The CDR3 bases are TGTGCCAGCAGCCCGATGGGGGCTTACAATGAGCAGTTCTTC.